The 21 T cell receptor beta chains listed next were all sequenced from one sample in a study of cytomegalovirus exposure and HLA in healthy donors. The primer mix had 60 Vbeta and 13 Jbeta primers. Repertoires were generated with immunoSEQ multiplex PCR, while TCRdb's copy carries only in-frame clones and drops some. The sample contains around 91,000 clones, 60% to 80% of which appear only once. Sequencing was performed on PBMCs. These receptors were obtained from a man aged 55-75 years in good health and CMV-seronegative.

The chain recombines TRBV7-8 with TRBJ2-1, with 13 bases aligning to TRBD2. Germline V lookup: CDR1 SGHVS, CDR2 FQNEAQ. V shed 5 bases, J shed 7 bases, and the junction held 8 bases outside the gene matches. The CDR3 loop spans 16 amino acids. The CDR3 sequence: CASSIKLAGGPNEQFF. CDR3 bases: TGTGCCAGCAGCATAAAACTAGCGGGGGGGCCAAATGAGCAGTTCTTC.

The rearrangement links TRBV2 to TRBJ1-2, with D hard to call. The germline V gene has CDR1 SNHLY and CDR2 FYNNEI. CDR3 length equals 12 residues. With 4 bases removed from V and 2 bases from J, the gap between germline ends came to 5 bases. The CDR3 bases are TGTGCCAGCAGTGTCGGGAACTATGGCTACACCTTC. It translates to CASSVGNYGYTF.

This clone was observed a few times. J is TRBJ2-3 and V is TRBV7-9, with 9 bases identical to TRBD1. The V and J ends lost 3 bases and 5 bases, in that order; junction bases with no gene match: 9. Germline-derived CDR1 and CDR2 are SEHNR and FQNEAQ (reference sequence). The CDR3 totals 16 residues. The CDR3 here is CASSFRDRVLGDTQYF. The CDR3 nucleotides are TGTGCCAGCAGCTTCAGGGACAGGGTATTGGGAGATACGCAGTATTTT.

The chain couples TRBV5-4 to TRBJ1-5; 10 bases agree with TRBD1. V shed 4 bases and J 1 base; nucleotides not matched to a gene: 8. The CDR3 sequence is 17 residues long. Looked up from germline, CDR1 is SGHNT and CDR2 is YYREEE (reference sequence). The CDR3 is CASSRRTGGVSNQPQHF. DNA for the CDR3: TGTGCCAGCAGCCGTAGGACAGGGGGTGTCAGCAATCAGCCCCAGCATTTT.

This clone was found a few times. The chain combines TRBV11-2 with TRBJ2-7; the match to TRBD2 covers 9 bases. CDR1 is SGHAT and CDR2 is FQNNGV in the germline V gene. The J segment lost 0 bases and the V segment lost 5 bases, leaving 14 bases of the junction unmatched. The CDR3 is made up of 18 amino acids. In DNA, the CDR3 is TGTGCCAGCAGCCAAAGTCCTAGCGGGGATTACTACTCCTACGAGCAGTACTTC. Translating gives CASSQSPSGDYYSYEQYF. Together with reference TRBV11-2 and TRBJ2-7, the CDR3 gives the full variable domain: EAGVAQSPRYKIIEKRQSVAFWCNPISGHATLYWYQQILGQGPKLLIQFQNNGVVDDSQLPKDRFSAERLKGVDSTLKIQPAKLEDSAVYLCASSQSPSGDYYSYEQYFGPGTRLTVT.

This chain uses TRBV6-6 with TRBJ1-6; weak D call: TRBD1 (5 bases). The V and J ends lost 6 bases and 5 bases respectively, with 11 bases between them. The CDR3 length is 14 residues. In germline, CDR1 is MNHNY, CDR2 SVGAGI (reference sequence). CDR3 sequence: CASRETDNNSPLHF. DNA of the CDR3: TGTGCCAGCAGAGAGACAGACAATAATTCACCCCTCCACTTT.

This clone has just a few counts. The chain combines TRBV5-5 with TRBJ2-1; TRBD2 might be the D (6 bases). V lost 3 bases, J lost 7 bases, and 17 bases lay in between. This CDR3 has 15 residues. The germline V gene has CDR1 SGHKS and CDR2 YYEKEE (reference sequence). CDR3 sequence (DNA): TGTGCCAGCAGCTACGAGTGGGGGGTGAAGAATGAGCAGTTCTTC. Its translation: CASSYEWGVKNEQFF.

Only a few counts were recorded for this clone. The chain is built from TRBV28 and TRBJ1-4, with TRBD1 identical over 7 bases. Germline trimming cut 6 bases from V and 7 bases from J; bases unmatched to any gene: 8. The germline V gene has CDR1 MDHEN and CDR2 SYDVKM. CDR3 length equals 14 residues. The CDR3 sequence: CASSIQGSREKLFF. In nucleotides, the CDR3 is TGTGCCAGCAGCATACAGGGGTCACGTGAAAAACTGTTTTTT. Variable domain in full (rest from reference TRBV28 and TRBJ1-4): DVKVTQSSRYLVKRTGEKVFLECVQDMDHENMFWYRQDPGLGLRLIYFSYDVKMKEKGDIPEGYSVSREKKERFSLILESASTNQTSMYLCASSIQGSREKLFFGSGTQLSVL.

V gene TRBV5-3 combines with J gene TRBJ2-6; D possibly corresponds to TRBD2 (5 bases). TRBV5-3 is treated as an ORF (open reading frame) with a function not yet certain. V gave up 2 bases and J gave up 0 bases, with 12 bases separating them. This CDR3 spans 17 amino acids. The CDR3 sequence: CARSFGGAYSGANVLTF. The CDR3 DNA sequence: TGTGCCAGAAGCTTCGGAGGAGCCTACTCTGGGGCCAACGTCCTGACTTTC.

The chain links TRBV7-9 to TRBJ2-7; D gene uncertain. In germline, CDR1 is SEHNR, CDR2 FQNEAQ (reference sequence). The CDR3 totals 11 residues. With 5 bases removed from V and 4 bases from J, the gap between germline ends came to 6 bases. DNA for the CDR3: TGTGCCAGCAGCGCAGCGTACGAGCAGTACTTC. Translating it yields CASSAAYEQYF.

The rearrangement joins TRBV19 to TRBJ1-2; tentatively, D is TRBD1 (6 bases). Germline loops: CDR1 LNHDA, CDR2 SQIVND (reference sequence). The V end was cut by 3 bases, the J end by 4 bases, with 15 bases between. CDR3 length: 15 amino acids. The CDR3 bases are TGTGCCAGTAGTATTGGGGACATCCAAATCTATGGCTACACCTTC. Its protein product is CASSIGDIQIYGYTF.

This clone turned up a few times. V usage is TRBV6-4 and J usage is TRBJ2-3; 11 nucleotides line up with TRBD2. CDR3 length: 15 residues. V lost 5 bases to trimming and J lost 4 bases; unmatched junction nucleotides: 5. CDR1 MRHNA and CDR2 SNTAGT come from the germline V gene. Here the CDR3 DNA reads TGTGCCAGCAGTAAACTAGCGGGGGAGGCAGATACGCAGTATTTT. It yields the protein CASSKLAGEADTQYF.

The chain combines TRBV6-4 with TRBJ1-1; D is ambiguous. Germline assignment: CDR1 MRHNA and CDR2 SNTAGT. V lost 2 bases to trimming and J lost 0 bases, with 22 bases between them. CDR3 length: 19 residues. The CDR3 DNA is TGTGCCAGCAGTGACAATGACTCGGCAGTGAAACGAATGAACACTGAAGCTTTCTTT. Translated: CASSDNDSAVKRMNTEAFF.

The chain has TRBV11-2 and TRBJ2-7; 8 nucleotides align to TRBD2. With V trimmed by 1 base and J by 3 bases, 8 bases remained unmatched. Germline CDR1 SGHAT, CDR2 FQNNGV. The length of the CDR3 is 16 residues. CDR3 sequence reads: CASSLGGSGNRYEQYF. The CDR3 region has the DNA TGTGCCAGCAGCTTAGGAGGTAGCGGGAATCGCTACGAGCAGTACTTC. The full variable domain, completed using reference TRBV11-2 and TRBJ2-7, is EAGVAQSPRYKIIEKRQSVAFWCNPISGHATLYWYQQILGQGPKLLIQFQNNGVVDDSQLPKDRFSAERLKGVDSTLKIQPAKLEDSAVYLCASSLGGSGNRYEQYFGPGTRLTVT.

This clone was seen more than once but under ten times. The V and J genes are TRBV19 and TRBJ1-1; D unclear. This CDR3 contains 14 residues. The germline V gene encodes CDR1 LNHDA and CDR2 SQIVND (reference sequence). V lost 3 bases, J lost 4 bases, and 12 bases lay in between. In DNA form, the CDR3 reads TGTGCCAGTAGTATCTACCCGGGGTCCACTGAAGCTTTCTTT. Protein: CASSIYPGSTEAFF.

This chain joins TRBV19 and TRBJ1-4, with D tentatively TRBD1 (6 bases). There are 15 residues in the CDR3. The V and J ends lost 5 bases and 3 bases respectively, with 13 bases between them. Germline CDR1 and CDR2: LNHDA and SQIVND (reference sequence). The CDR3 nucleotides are TGTGCCAGTAGTTCCCCGGGACATTCTAATGAAAAACTGTTTTTT. Residues: CASSSPGHSNEKLFF.

In this sample, this clone turned up a few times. The chain joins TRBV19 to TRBJ2-7, with D possibly TRBD2 on 5 matching bases. V lost 2 bases, J lost 4 bases, and 12 bases lay in between. CDR3 length: 14 amino acids. The germline V gene encodes CDR1 LNHDA and CDR2 SQIVND (reference sequence). The CDR3 coding sequence is TGTGCCAGTAGTATAACTGGGAGCGCGTACGAGCAGTACTTC. Translating gives CASSITGSAYEQYF.

This chain connects TRBV5-6 to TRBJ2-7; D possibly corresponds to TRBD2 (5 bases). The germline V gene encodes CDR1 SGHDT and CDR2 YYEEEE. The CDR3 loop spans 14 amino acids. Trimming removed 2 bases at V and 2 bases at J, with 11 bases between. The CDR3 bases are TGTGCCAGCAGCTTCCCAGCGGTGCCCTACGAGCAGTACTTC. It codes for CASSFPAVPYEQYF. The full variable domain, completed using reference TRBV5-6 and TRBJ2-7, is DAGVTQSPTHLIKTRGQQVTLRCSPKSGHDTVSWYQQALGQGPQFIFQYYEEEERQRGNFPDRFSGHQFPNYSSELNVNALLLGDSALYLCASSFPAVPYEQYFGPGTRLTVT.

This rearrangement joins TRBV5-1 to TRBJ2-4; D is possibly TRBD1 (5 bases). This CDR3 region has 14 residues. Germline-derived CDR1 and CDR2 are SGHRS and YFSETQ. V lost 0 bases to trimming and J lost 7 bases, with 11 bases between them. In nucleotides, the CDR3 is TGCGCCAGCAGCTTGGGGGGCCCCGCGAACATTCAGTACTTC. Amino acids: CASSLGGPANIQYF.

The chain recombines TRBV6-5 with TRBJ1-1; D is ambiguous. This CDR3 contains 13 residues. V was clipped by 6 bases and J by 0 bases, with 8 bases between them. Looked up from germline, CDR1 is MNHEY and CDR2 is SVGAGI. This CDR3 is CASSPQLNTEAFF. The CDR3 DNA follows: TGTGCCAGCAGCCCCCAGTTGAACACTGAAGCTTTCTTT.

The V gene is TRBV18, the J gene TRBJ1-2; the match to TRBD1 covers 9 bases. Trimming took 6 bases from V and 8 from J; bases not matched to a gene: 4. The CDR3 is 12 residues long. Germline CDR1 reads KGHSH; CDR2 reads LQKENI. The CDR3 DNA is TGTGCCAGCTCCTGGGACAGGGACGGCTACACCTTC. Translated, it gives CASSWDRDGYTF.